The table lists the clone carrying this T cell receptor (beta chain) with many counts. Its matching antigen is unknown. This sample was taken from a study of T-cell reconstitution after alpha-beta-depleted transplantation in children. A library of TCRbeta sequences, prepared with unique molecular identifiers, was generated. TCRdb independently ran MiXCR on the PCR reads; one entry per CDR3 protein. The sample includes some 550,000 distinct CDR3 sequences, under 30% of them seen just once. Whole-study findings and limits: At around two months after transplant, the alpha-beta T cells were reportedly derived from several hundred expanded clones that came from non-depleted graft cells. T-cell numbers and diversity, one year after transplant, stemmed largely from T cells that were newly produced.

The TCR comes from a boy under two years old who had a stem cell transplant for acute myeloid leukemia, so the T cells may come from the graft donor. Source: PBMCs, mostly from graft donor cells, taken 360 days after TCRalphabeta/CD19-depleted stem cell transplant.

This CDR3 is CSVPLETEAFF. The CDR3 DNA reads TGCAGCGTTCCCTTAGAGACAGAAGCTTTCTTT. The gene calls are TRBV29-1 and TRBJ1-1; no clear D gene. V gave up 5 bases and J gave up 8 bases, with 12 bases separating them. The CDR3 covers 11 residues. CDR1 and CDR2 (germline): SQVTM, ANQGSEA.